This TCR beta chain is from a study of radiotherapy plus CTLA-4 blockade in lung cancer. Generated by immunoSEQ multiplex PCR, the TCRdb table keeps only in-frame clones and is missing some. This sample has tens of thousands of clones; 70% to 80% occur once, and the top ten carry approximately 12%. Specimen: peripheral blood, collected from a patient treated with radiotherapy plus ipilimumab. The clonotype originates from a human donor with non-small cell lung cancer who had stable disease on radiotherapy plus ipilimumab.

The CDR3 DNA sequence: TGTGCCAGCAGCTTTCCGAGCGCCACTGATGAGCAGTTCTTC. As protein: CASSFPSATDEQFF. The chain employs TRBV7-8 and TRBJ2-1, with D unresolved. The CDR3 is made up of 14 amino acids. The V and J ends lost 3 bases and 8 bases respectively, with 14 bases between them. Per the germline V gene, CDR1 is SGHVS and CDR2 is FQNEAQ.